This is a list of T cell receptor beta chains from one sample in a study of Tregs in tolerant kidney transplant recipients. Measured with immunoSEQ multiplex PCR; TCRdb has only the in-frame clones, and not every one. The data contain about 94,000 clones, 93% of them singletons. Specimen: CD4+ T cells from blood, collected before the transplant. All receptors derive from a human donor who received a combined kidney and bone marrow transplant. CDR3s include the opening cysteine and the closing phenylalanine or tryptophan. Fields, in order: D gene, J gene, V gene, clone size, CDR3 protein, CDR3 DNA. The D gene is left open where the match is weak. Clone size appears in some rows only: once, few, many, or a class for an expanded clone.

TRBD2 TRBJ2-2 TRBV30 NA CAWSGLAGTGELFF TGTGCCTGGAGTGGACTAGCGGGGACCGGGGAGCTGTTTTTT
TRBD2 TRBJ2-3 TRBV7-3 NA CASSPSRRGGTTDTQYF TGTGCCAGCAGCCCCTCGAGGCGGGGGGGAACAACGGATACGCAGTATTTT
NA TRBJ2-7 TRBV10-3 NA CAISDGASGQYF TGTGCCATCAGTGACGGAGCGAGCGGGCAGTACTTC
NA TRBJ2-1 TRBV27 NA CASSFFGQKKTDEQFF NA
TRBD2 TRBJ2-3 TRBV5-1 NA CASSSVAGGGPDTQYF TGCGCCAGCAGCTCAGTAGCGGGAGGGGGGCCAGATACGCAGTATTTT
TRBD1 TRBJ2-5 TRBV6-1 NA CASSAGTAQETQYF TGTGCCAGCAGTGCGGGGACAGCACAAGAGACCCAGTACTTC
NA TRBJ2-1 TRBV2 NA CASSEVSLPFGEQFF TGTGCCAGCAGTGAAGTTTCTCTGCCGTTCGGTGAGCAGTTCTTC
NA TRBJ1-1 TRBV7-2 NA CASNFRENTEAFF TGTGCCAGCAACTTCCGGGAGAACACTGAAGCTTTCTTT
TRBD2 TRBJ2-1 TRBV19 NA CASSIPGLAGFQEQFF TGTGCCAGTAGTATCCCCGGACTAGCGGGATTTCAGGAGCAGTTCTTC
TRBD2 TRBJ2-1 TRBV4-2 NA CASSQGLAGGYNEQFF TGTGCCAGCAGCCAAGGACTAGCGGGGGGTTACAATGAGCAGTTCTTC
TRBD2 TRBJ2-3 TRBV6-1 NA CASSSPGLGTDTQYF TGTGCCAGCAGTTCACCGGGACTAGGGACAGATACGCAGTATTTT
TRBD1 TRBJ2-3 TRBV18 NA CASSAGTGNTDTQYF TGTGCCAGCTCAGCCGGGACAGGGAACACAGATACGCAGTATTTT
NA TRBJ1-2 TRBV14 NA CASSQDLYREYTF TGTGCCAGCAGCCAAGATCTATACAGGGAATACACCTTC
TRBD2 TRBJ2-5 TRBV5-1 NA CASSWTSDMETQYF TGCGCCAGCAGCTGGACTAGCGATATGGAGACCCAGTACTTC
NA TRBJ1-2 TRBV4-1 NA CASSQTRGGYTF TGCGCCAGCAGCCAGACCAGGGGTGGCTACACCTTC
NA TRBJ2-1 TRBV2 NA CASSVGGPDNEQFF TGTGCCAGCAGCGTCGGCGGGCCCGACAATGAGCAGTTCTTC
NA TRBJ1-1 TRBV27 NA CATTSRAGTNTEAFF TGTGCCACCACGTCTCGGGCGGGGACGAACACTGAAGCTTTCTTT
TRBD2 TRBJ2-7 TRBV4-3 NA CASSHMTSGSGSSYEQYF TGCGCCAGCAGCCACATGACTAGCGGGAGCGGGAGCTCCTACGAGCAGTACTTC
NA TRBJ1-5 TRBV5-6 NA CASSLGQNQPQHF TGTGCCAGCAGCTTGGGACAGAATCAGCCCCAGCATTTT
NA TRBJ2-7 TRBV6-4 NA CASSDSSRPYSYEQYF TGTGCCAGCAGTGACTCGAGCAGGCCCTACTCCTACGAGCAGTACTTC
NA TRBJ1-6 TRBV18 NA CASSPLENSPLHF TGTGCCAGCTCACCACTAGAGAATTCCCCCCTCCACTTT
TRBD2 TRBJ2-3 TRBV7-3 NA CASSPGPLRLAGVGDTQYF TGTGCCAGCAGCCCTGGGCCCCTCCGGCTAGCGGGAGTGGGAGATACGCAGTATTTT
NA TRBJ2-3 TRBV11-2 NA CASSSRGADTDTQYF TGTGCCAGCAGCTCCCGGGGGGCCGACACAGATACGCAGTATTTT
TRBD1 TRBJ1-4 TRBV4-3 NA CASSQGTGGSREKLFF TGCGCCAGCAGCCAGGGGACAGGGGGCTCTCGAGAAAAACTGTTTTTT
NA TRBJ1-5 TRBV28 few CASMPAGFNNQPQHF TGTGCCAGCATGCCGGCCGGGTTTAACAATCAGCCCCAGCATTTT
TRBD2 TRBJ2-3 TRBV5-1 NA CASSVSGADTQYF TGCGCCAGCAGCGTTAGCGGGGCTGATACGCAGTATTTT
TRBD1 TRBJ2-1 TRBV5-1 once CASSLGQGREQFF TGCGCCAGCAGCTTAGGACAGGGCAGGGAGCAGTTCTTC
NA TRBJ1-4 TRBV4-1 few CASSPQPGGNEKLFF TGCGCCAGCAGCCCGCAGCCGGGGGGCAATGAAAAACTGTTTTTT
TRBD1 TRBJ2-2 TRBV7-2 NA CASSLAVGDRGLRGELFF TGTGCCAGCAGCTTAGCAGTGGGGGACAGGGGGCTGAGAGGGGAGCTGTTTTTT
NA TRBJ1-6 TRBV7-7 NA CASLPPMRVCTRIDNSPLHF TGTGCCAGCCTCCCACCTATGCGGGTTTGTACGAGAATCGATAATTCCCCCCTCCACTTT
NA TRBJ1-2 TRBV5-8 NA CASSSHRVRPTGYTF TGTGCCAGCAGCTCGCACAGGGTTCGCCCCACTGGCTACACCTTC
TRBD2 TRBJ2-2 TRBV7-2 once CASSLAGGETGELFF TGTGCCAGCAGCTTAGCGGGGGGGGAGACCGGGGAGCTGTTTTTT
TRBD1 TRBJ2-3 TRBV4-3 NA CASSQTNRGQSTDTQYF TGCGCCAGCAGCCAAACTAACAGGGGGCAGAGCACAGATACGCAGTATTTT
NA TRBJ1-4 TRBV4-3 NA CAWRGGRGEKLFF TGCGCCTGGCGAGGTGGAAGGGGTGAAAAACTGTTTTTT
TRBD1 TRBJ1-2 TRBV19 NA CASSRTGTVYGYTF TGTGCCAGTAGTAGGACCGGGACAGTCTATGGCTACACCTTC
NA TRBJ2-2 TRBV7-3 NA CASSPVGGTGELFF TGTGCCAGCAGCCCAGTCGGGGGCACCGGGGAGCTGTTTTTT
TRBD1 TRBJ1-2 TRBV6-6 once CASGQDYGYTF TGTGCCAGCGGACAGGACTATGGCTACACCTTC
TRBD1 TRBJ2-5 TRBV5-6 once CASSWDRKETQYF TGTGCCAGCAGCTGGGACAGAAAAGAGACCCAGTACTTC
TRBD1 TRBJ1-1 TRBV5-8 NA CASRSRGETEAFF TGTGCCAGCAGGTCCAGGGGGGAGACTGAAGCTTTCTTT
NA TRBJ2-5 TRBV5-5 NA CASSLTGSETQYF TGTGCCAGCAGCTTGACGGGGTCGGAGACCCAGTACTTC
TRBD2 TRBJ2-7 TRBV4-3 NA CASSQTGTSGYEQYF TGCGCCAGCAGCCAAACCGGGACTAGCGGCTACGAGCAGTACTTC
NA TRBJ2-4 TRBV30 NA CAWSVLWPGTAKNIQYF TGTGCCTGGAGTGTCCTCTGGCCAGGTACGGCCAAAAACATTCAGTACTTC
TRBD1 TRBJ1-5 TRBV27 NA CASRWDRNQPQHF TGTGCCAGCAGATGGGACAGAAATCAGCCCCAGCATTTT
TRBD1 TRBJ2-1 TRBV7-2 NA CASSHHRDRKYNEQFF TGTGCCAGCAGCCATCACCGGGACAGGAAATACAATGAGCAGTTCTTC
TRBD1 TRBJ1-1 TRBV7-2 NA CASSIETGANTEAFF TGTGCCAGCAGCATCGAGACAGGGGCGAACACTGAAGCTTTCTTT
TRBD1 TRBJ2-1 TRBV11-2 NA CASSFQWGQGPNEQFF TGTGCCAGCAGCTTTCAATGGGGACAGGGTCCGAATGAGCAGTTCTTC
TRBD1 TRBJ1-2 TRBV18 once CASSPMTGGRTNYGYTF TGTGCCAGCTCACCAATGACAGGGGGGAGAACTAACTATGGCTACACCTTC
TRBD2 TRBJ2-3 TRBV29-1 NA CSPRLAGGPTDTQYF TGCAGCCCAAGACTAGCGGGGGGCCCCACAGATACGCAGTATTTT
NA TRBJ2-7 TRBV7-9 once CASRVGASSYEQYF TGTGCCAGCCGGGTAGGGGCGAGCTCCTACGAGCAGTACTTC
TRBD1 TRBJ1-5 TRBV29-1 NA CSVVDRGNQPQHF TGCAGCGTTGTCGACAGGGGCAATCAGCCCCAGCATTTT
NA TRBJ1-1 TRBV10-3 few CAISESRTEAFF TGTGCCATCAGTGAGTCGAGGACTGAAGCTTTCTTT
NA TRBJ2-1 TRBV7-6 NA CASSRQDNEQFF TGTGCCAGCAGCCGACAGGACAATGAGCAGTTCTTC
TRBD1 TRBJ2-7 TRBV7-9 NA CASSLGARDRVYEQYF TGTGCCAGCAGCTTAGGGGCAAGGGACAGGGTATACGAGCAGTACTTC
TRBD1 TRBJ1-2 TRBV30 NA CAWGMGGQGIYGYTF TGTGCCTGGGGTATGGGTGGACAGGGAATCTATGGCTACACCTTC
TRBD2 TRBJ2-5 TRBV7-2 NA CASSLSGKETQYF TGTGCCAGCAGCTTAAGCGGGAAAGAGACCCAGTACTTC
TRBD1 TRBJ2-1 TRBV18 NA CASSPKTGVNEQFF TGTGCCAGCTCACCGAAAACAGGGGTTAATGAGCAGTTCTTC
TRBD2 TRBJ2-3 TRBV4-3 NA CASSQSGGRADTQYF TGCGCCAGCAGCCAAAGCGGGGGGAGGGCTGATACGCAGTATTTT